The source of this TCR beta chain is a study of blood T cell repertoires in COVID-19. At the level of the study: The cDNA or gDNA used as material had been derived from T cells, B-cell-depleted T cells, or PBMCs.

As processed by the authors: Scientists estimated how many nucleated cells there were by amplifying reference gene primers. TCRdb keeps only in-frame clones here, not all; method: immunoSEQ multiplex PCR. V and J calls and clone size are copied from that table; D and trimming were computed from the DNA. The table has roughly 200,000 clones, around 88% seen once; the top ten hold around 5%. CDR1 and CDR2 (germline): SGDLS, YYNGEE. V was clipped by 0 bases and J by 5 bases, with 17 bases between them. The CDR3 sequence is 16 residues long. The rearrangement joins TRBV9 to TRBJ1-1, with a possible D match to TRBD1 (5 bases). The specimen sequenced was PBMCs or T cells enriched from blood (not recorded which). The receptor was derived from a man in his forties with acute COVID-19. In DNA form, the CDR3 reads TGTGCCAGCAGCGTAGAGCCCTCTAGGGGAAGGACTGAAGCTTTCTTT. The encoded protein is CASSVEPSRGRTEAFF.